The present entry profiles one T cell receptor (beta chain) with its context. The target antigen is unknown. This record belongs to a study of shared clonotypes between healthy human individuals. Study-wide points: Memory subsets had estimated richness that was generally smaller than that of naive subsets. Around 4.9% of naive CD4 clonotypes were shared across a few donors.

Produced via immunoSEQ multiplex PCR; TCRdb's table is partial and in-frame only. The table shows over 850,000 clones, with around 78% occurring only once. The investigators split CD4+ cells into a CD45RA+ naive subset and a CD45RA-negative memory subset. The sequencing sample was made of memory CD4+ T cells from PBMCs. Documented subset: CD45RA-negative fraction. The clonotype was recovered from a man aged 18 to 30 in good health. Some clones in this sample may be carry-over from other donors' samples.

In DNA form, the CDR3 reads TGCGCCAGCTCCCCGGGGGGCACGCAGGGGGAGCAGTTCTTC. This translates into CASSPGGTQGEQFF. V and J are TRBV5-1 and TRBJ2-1, with D possibly being TRBD2 (7 bases). This CDR3 contains 14 residues. Trimming stripped 7 bases from V and 10 bases from J, with 21 bases between. CDR1 is SGHRS and CDR2 is YFSETQ in the germline V gene.